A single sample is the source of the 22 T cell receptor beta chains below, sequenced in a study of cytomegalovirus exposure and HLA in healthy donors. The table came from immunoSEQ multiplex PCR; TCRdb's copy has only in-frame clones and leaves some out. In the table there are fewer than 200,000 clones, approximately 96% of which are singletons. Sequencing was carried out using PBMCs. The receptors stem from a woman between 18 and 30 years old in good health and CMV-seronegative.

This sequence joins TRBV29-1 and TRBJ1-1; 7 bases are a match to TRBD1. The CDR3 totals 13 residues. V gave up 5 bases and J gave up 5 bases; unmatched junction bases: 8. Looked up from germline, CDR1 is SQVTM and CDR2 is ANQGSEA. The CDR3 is CSVYWQGDTEAFF. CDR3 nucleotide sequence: TGCAGCGTTTATTGGCAGGGGGATACTGAAGCTTTCTTT.

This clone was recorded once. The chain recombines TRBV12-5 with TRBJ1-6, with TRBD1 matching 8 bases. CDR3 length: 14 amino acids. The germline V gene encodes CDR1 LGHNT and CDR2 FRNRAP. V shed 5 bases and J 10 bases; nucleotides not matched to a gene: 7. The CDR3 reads CASGPMGTGSPLHF. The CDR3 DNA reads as TGTGCTAGTGGTCCCATGGGGACAGGATCACCCCTCCACTTT.

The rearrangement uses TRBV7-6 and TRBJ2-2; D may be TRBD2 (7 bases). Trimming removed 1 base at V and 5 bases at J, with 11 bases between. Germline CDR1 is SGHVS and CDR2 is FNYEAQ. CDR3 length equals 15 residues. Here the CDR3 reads CASSLDGGATGELFF. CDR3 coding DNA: TGTGCCAGCAGCTTAGATGGGGGGGCGACCGGGGAGCTGTTTTTT. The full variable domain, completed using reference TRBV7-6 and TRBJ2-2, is GAGVSQSPRYKVTKRGQDVALRCDPISGHVSLYWYRQALGQGPEFLTYFNYEAQQDKSGLPNDRFSAERPEGSISTLTIQRTEQRDSAMYRCASSLDGGATGELFFGEGSRLTVL.

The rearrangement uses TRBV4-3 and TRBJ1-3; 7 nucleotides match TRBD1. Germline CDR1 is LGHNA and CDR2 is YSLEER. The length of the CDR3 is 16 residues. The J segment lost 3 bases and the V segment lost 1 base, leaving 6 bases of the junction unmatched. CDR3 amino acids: CASSQGTGENGNTIYF. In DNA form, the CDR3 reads TGCGCCAGCAGCCAAGGTACAGGGGAAAATGGAAACACCATATATTTT.

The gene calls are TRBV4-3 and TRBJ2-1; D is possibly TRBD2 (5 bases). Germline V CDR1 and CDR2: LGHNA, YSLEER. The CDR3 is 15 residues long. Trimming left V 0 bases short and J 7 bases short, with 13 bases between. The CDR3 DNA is TGCGCCAGCAGCCAAGAGAGGGCTCAGACGAATGAGCAGTTCTTC. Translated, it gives CASSQERAQTNEQFF.

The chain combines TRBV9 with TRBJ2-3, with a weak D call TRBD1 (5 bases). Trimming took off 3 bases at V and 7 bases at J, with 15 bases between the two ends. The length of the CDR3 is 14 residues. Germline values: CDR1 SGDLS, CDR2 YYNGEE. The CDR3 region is CASSAQGGLYTQYF. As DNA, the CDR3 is TGTGCCAGCAGCGCGCAGGGCGGCCTTTATACGCAGTATTTT.

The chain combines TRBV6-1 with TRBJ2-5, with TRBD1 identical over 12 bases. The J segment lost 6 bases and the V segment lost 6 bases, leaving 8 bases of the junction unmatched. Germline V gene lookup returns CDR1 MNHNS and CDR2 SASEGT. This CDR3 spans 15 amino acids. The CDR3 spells CASSSGQGASKTQYF. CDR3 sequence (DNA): TGTGCCAGCAGCTCGGGACAGGGGGCATCGAAGACCCAGTACTTC.

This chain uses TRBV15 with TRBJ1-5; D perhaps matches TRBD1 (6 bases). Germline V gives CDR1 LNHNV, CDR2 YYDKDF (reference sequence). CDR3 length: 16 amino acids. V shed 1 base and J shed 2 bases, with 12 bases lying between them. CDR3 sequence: CATSRGVQGGNQPQHF. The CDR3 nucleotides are TGTGCCACCAGCAGAGGGGTACAGGGTGGCAATCAGCCCCAGCATTTT.

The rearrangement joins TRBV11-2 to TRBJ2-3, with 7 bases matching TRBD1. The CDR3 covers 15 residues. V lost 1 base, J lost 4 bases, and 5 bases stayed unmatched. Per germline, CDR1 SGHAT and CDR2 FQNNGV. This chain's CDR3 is CASSLGRGQADTQYF. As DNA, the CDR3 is TGTGCCAGCAGCTTAGGTAGAGGACAGGCAGATACGCAGTATTTT.

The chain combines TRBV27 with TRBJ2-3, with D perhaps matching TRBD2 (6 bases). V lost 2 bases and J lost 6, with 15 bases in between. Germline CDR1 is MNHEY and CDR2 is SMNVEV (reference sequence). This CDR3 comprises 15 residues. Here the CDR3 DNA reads TGTGCCAGCAGTTTAATGGTATCTGGGGGGGATACGCAGTATTTT. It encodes CASSLMVSGGDTQYF.

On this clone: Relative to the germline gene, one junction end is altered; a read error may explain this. The CDR3 DNA reads as TGTGCCAGCACCTTGGGTACGGCAGGCCTTACCTACGAGCAGTACTTC. Its translation: CASTLGTAGLTYEQYF. The rearrangement links TRBV5-8 to TRBJ2-7; D ambiguous. The CDR3 has 16 amino acids. Germline V lookup: CDR1 SGHTS, CDR2 YDEGEE. The entire variable domain, with the rest obtained from reference TRBV5-8 and TRBJ2-7, is as follows: EAGVTQSPTHLIKTRGQQATLRCSPISGHTSVYWYQQALGLGLQFLLWYDEGEERNRGNFPPRFSGRQFPNYSSELNVNALELEDSALYLCASTLGTAGLTYEQYFGPGTRLTVT.

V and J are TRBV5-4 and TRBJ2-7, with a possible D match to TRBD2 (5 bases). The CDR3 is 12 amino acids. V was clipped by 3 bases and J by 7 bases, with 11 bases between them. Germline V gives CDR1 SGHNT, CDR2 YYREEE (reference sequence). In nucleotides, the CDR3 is TGTGCCAGCAGCTCAACGGGAAAGGAGCAGTACTTC. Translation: CASSSTGKEQYF.

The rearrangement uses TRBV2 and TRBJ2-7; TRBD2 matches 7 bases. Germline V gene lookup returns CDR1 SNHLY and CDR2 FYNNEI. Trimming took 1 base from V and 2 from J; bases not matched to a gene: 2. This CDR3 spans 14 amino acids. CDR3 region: CASSEGGGPYEQYF. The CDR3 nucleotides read TGTGCCAGCAGTGAAGGGGGGGGTCCCTACGAGCAGTACTTC.

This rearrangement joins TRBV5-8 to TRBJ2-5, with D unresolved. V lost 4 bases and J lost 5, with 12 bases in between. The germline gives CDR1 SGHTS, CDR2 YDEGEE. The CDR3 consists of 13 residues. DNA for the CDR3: TGTGCCAGCAGCCGCGTCCTTCCGGAGACCCAGTACTTC. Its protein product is CASSRVLPETQYF.

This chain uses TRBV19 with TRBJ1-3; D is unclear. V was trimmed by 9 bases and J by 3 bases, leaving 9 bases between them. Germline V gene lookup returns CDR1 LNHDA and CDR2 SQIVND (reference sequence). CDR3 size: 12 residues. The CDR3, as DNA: TGTGCCAGCTCAGAATTTGGAAACACCATATATTTT. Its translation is CASSEFGNTIYF.

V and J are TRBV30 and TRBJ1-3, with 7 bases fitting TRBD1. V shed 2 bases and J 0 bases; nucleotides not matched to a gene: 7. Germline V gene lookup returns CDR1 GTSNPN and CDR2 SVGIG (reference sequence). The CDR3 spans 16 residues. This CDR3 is CAWSSRTGYSGNTIYF. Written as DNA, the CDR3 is TGTGCCTGGAGTTCGAGGACAGGCTACTCTGGAAACACCATATATTTT.

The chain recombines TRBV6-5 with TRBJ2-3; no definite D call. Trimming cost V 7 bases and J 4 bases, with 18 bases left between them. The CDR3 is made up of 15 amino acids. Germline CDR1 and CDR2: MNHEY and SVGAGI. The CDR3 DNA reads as TGTGCCAGCAACCTAGGAAGCAAACTCGCAGATACGCAGTATTTT. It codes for CASNLGSKLADTQYF.

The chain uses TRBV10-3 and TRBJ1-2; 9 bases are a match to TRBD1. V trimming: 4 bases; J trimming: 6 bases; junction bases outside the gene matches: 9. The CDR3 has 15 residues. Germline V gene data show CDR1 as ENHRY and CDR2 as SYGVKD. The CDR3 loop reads CAISASSTGGDGYTF. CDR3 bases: TGTGCCATCAGTGCCTCATCGACAGGGGGGGATGGCTACACCTTC.

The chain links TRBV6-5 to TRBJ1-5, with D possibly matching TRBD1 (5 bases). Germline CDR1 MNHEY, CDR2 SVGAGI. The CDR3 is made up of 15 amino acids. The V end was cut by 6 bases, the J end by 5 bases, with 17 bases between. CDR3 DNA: TGTGCCAGCAGCAGCGGGACTTTGGGGCATCAGCCCCAGCATTTT. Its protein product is CASSSGTLGHQPQHF.

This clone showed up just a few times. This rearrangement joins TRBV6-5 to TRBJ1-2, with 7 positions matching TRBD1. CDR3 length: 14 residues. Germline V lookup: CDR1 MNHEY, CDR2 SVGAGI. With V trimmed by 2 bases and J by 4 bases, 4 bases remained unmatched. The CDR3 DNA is TGTGCCAGCAGTTACCAAGGGGGCCGCTATGGCTACACCTTC. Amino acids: CASSYQGGRYGYTF.

The CDR3 sequence is CASSPRGGENTEAFF. DNA of the CDR3: TGTGCCAGCTCACCGCGGGGGGGGGAAAACACTGAAGCTTTCTTT. The chain joins TRBV18 to TRBJ1-1; D might be TRBD1 (5 bases). Looked up from germline, CDR1 is KGHSH and CDR2 is LQKENI. The CDR3 consists of 15 residues. V dropped 3 bases and J dropped 2 bases, with 13 bases sitting between them.

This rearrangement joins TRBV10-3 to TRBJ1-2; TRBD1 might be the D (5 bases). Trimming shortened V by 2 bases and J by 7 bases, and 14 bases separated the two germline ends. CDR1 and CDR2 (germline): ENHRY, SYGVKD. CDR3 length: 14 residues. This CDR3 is CAISERSGLSGYTF. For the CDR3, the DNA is TGTGCCATCAGTGAGAGGTCAGGGCTTAGTGGCTACACCTTC.